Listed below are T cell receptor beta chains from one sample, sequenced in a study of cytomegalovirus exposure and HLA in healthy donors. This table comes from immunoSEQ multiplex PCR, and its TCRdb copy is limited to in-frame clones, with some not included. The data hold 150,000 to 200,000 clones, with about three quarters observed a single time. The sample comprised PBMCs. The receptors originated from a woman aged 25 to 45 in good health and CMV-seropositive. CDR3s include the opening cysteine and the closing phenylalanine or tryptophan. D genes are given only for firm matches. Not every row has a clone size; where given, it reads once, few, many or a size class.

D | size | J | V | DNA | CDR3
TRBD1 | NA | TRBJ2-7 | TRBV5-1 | TGCGCCAGCAGCTTTTCCCGGGACAGCTCCTACGAGCAGTACTTC | CASSFSRDSSYEQYF
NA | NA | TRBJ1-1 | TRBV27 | TGTGCCAGCAGTTTGTACAGGAACACTGAAGCTTTCTTT | CASSLYRNTEAFF
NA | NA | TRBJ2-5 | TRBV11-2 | TGTGCCAGCAGGGCTAGCCACACAGAGACCCAGTACTTC | CASRASHTETQYF
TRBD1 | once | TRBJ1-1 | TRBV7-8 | TGTGCCAGCAGCTTGACAGGGGATCGAACTGAAGCTTTCTTT | CASSLTGDRTEAFF
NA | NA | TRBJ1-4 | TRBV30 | TGTGCCTGGGACTCCACCAACGAAAAACTGTTTTTT | CAWDSTNEKLFF
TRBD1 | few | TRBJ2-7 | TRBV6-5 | TGTGCCAGCAGTTCCCCGGGACAGGGTCGGTACGAGCAGTACTTC | CASSSPGQGRYEQYF
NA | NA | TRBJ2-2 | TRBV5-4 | TGTGCCAGCAGCTTGGACTTCGGGGCCGGGGAGCTGTTTTTT | CASSLDFGAGELFF
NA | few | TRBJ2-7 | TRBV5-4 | TGTGCCAGCAGCTATATCCGGGACCAGGGGTACGAGCAGTACTTC | CASSYIRDQGYEQYF
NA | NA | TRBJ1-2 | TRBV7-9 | TGTGCCAGCAGCCGGTCCTATGGCTACACCTTC | CASSRSYGYTF
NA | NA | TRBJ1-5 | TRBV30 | TGTGCCTGGAGCGTTACAGGAGCAAATCAGCCCCAGCATTTT | CAWSVTGANQPQHF
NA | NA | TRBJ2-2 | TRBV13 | TGTGCCAGCAGCCCAAGTCACAGGGACGCAACCGGGGAGCTGTTTTTT | CASSPSHRDATGELFF
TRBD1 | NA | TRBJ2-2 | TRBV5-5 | TGTGCCAGCATCCGGACAGGGGACACCGGGGAGCTGTTTTTT | CASIRTGDTGELFF
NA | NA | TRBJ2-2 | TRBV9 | TGTGCCAGCAGCGTAGATGCGGGGACGAACACCGGGGAGCTGTTTTTT | CASSVDAGTNTGELFF
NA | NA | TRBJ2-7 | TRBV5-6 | TGTGCCAGCAGCCCCCCCTGGAGCTTGTACGAGCAGTACTTC | CASSPPWSLYEQYF
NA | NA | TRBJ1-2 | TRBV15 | TGTGCCACCAGCAGAGTGAGTTCAGGGAACATAGGTAACTATGGCTACACCTTC | CATSRVSSGNIGNYGYTF
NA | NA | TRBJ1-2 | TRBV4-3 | TGCGCCAGCAGCCAAAACGGATGGGTAGGAGGATCCAACTATGGCTACACCTTC | CASSQNGWVGGSNYGYTF
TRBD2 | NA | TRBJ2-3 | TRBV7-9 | TGTGCCAGCAGCTTATTCGGGCGGGAGAGCGGCACAGATACGCAGTATTTT | CASSLFGRESGTDTQYF
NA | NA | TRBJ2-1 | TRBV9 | TGTGCCAGCAGCGTAGGGCGGGGCAGGTCCTACAATGAGCAGTTCTTC | CASSVGRGRSYNEQFF
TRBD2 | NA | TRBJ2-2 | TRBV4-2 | TGTGCCAGCAGCATAGGGACTAGCGGGCGCACCGGGGAGCTGTTTTTT | CASSIGTSGRTGELFF
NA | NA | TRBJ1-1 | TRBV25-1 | TGTGCCAGCAGGGCGGGGGACACTGAAGCTTTCTTT | CASRAGDTEAFF
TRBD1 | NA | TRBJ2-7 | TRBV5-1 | TGCGCCAGCTCACAGGGGCCACCCTACGAGCAGTACTTC | CASSQGPPYEQYF
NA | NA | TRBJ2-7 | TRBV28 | TGTGCCAGCAGCCCTACCGGGACGGACAGCTCCTACGAGCAGTACTTC | CASSPTGTDSSYEQYF
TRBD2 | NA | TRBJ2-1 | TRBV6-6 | TGTGCCAGCAGTCCTCCAGCGGGAGGGGTCTACAATGAGCAGTTCTTC | CASSPPAGGVYNEQFF
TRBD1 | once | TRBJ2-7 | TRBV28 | TGTGCCAGCAGTCAGGGACAGTACTACGAGCAGTACTTC | CASSQGQYYEQYF
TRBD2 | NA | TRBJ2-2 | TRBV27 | TGTGCCAGCAGTCCCGGGACTAGCGGCACCGGGGAGCTGTTTTTT | CASSPGTSGTGELFF
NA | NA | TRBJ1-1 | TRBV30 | TGTGCCTGGACGGGGGAATACGACAGGAACACTGAAGCTTTCTTT | CAWTGEYDRNTEAFF
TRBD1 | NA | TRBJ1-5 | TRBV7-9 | TGTGCCAGCAGCTCCGGACAGGGGGACAATCAGCCCCAGCATTTT | CASSSGQGDNQPQHF
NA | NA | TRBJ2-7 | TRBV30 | TGTGCCTGGAGTGTCCTTAGGGGATACGAGCAGTACTTC | CAWSVLRGYEQYF
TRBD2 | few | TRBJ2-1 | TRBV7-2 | TGTGCCAGCAGCTTGGCGGGAGGGGCCTACAATGAGCAGTTCTTC | CASSLAGGAYNEQFF
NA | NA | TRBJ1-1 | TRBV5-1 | TGCGCCACCACCAGGGGTTTAGAGAACACTGAAGCTTTCTTT | CATTRGLENTEAFF
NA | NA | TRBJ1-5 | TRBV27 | TGTGCCAGCAGTTCGGTAGCTTCAAGCAATCAGCCCCAGCATTTT | CASSSVASSNQPQHF
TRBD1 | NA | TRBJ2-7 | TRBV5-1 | TGCGCCAGCAGCTTTTTTCAGGGACAGGGGGACTACGAGCAGTACTTC | CASSFFQGQGDYEQYF
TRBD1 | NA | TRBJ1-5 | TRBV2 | TGTGCCAGCAGGGATGACAGGGATTTGGGCAATCAGCCCCAGCATTTT | CASRDDRDLGNQPQHF
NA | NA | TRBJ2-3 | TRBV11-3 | TGTGCCAGCAGCCAGGGACTCCTTTTCACAGATACGCAGTATTTT | CASSQGLLFTDTQYF
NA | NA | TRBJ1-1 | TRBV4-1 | TGCGCCAGCAGCCAGATACAGGGTGTGTTTTCAAAAGCTTTCTTT | CASSQIQGVFSKAFF
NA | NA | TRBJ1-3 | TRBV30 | TGTGCCTGGTCCAGCTCTGGAAACACCATATATTTT | CAWSSSGNTIYF
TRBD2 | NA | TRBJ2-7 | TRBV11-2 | TGTGCCAGCAGCTTAGTAGCGGGAGTGAACGAGCAGTACTTC | CASSLVAGVNEQYF
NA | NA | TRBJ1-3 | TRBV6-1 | TGTGCCAGCAGAGAGGAGGACTTGGCCGGAAACACCATATATTTT | CASREEDLAGNTIYF
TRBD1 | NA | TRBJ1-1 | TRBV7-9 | TGTGCCAGCAGCGGGCCGGGACAGGGGAGCACTGAAGCTTTCTTT | CASSGPGQGSTEAFF
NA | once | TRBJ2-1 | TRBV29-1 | TGCAGCGTTTCTAGCGCTGTTAACAATGAGCAGTTCTTC | CSVSSAVNNEQFF
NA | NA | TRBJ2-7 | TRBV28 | TGTGCCAGCAGCTGTCCAGGGTCGGGTTACGAGCAGTACTTC | CASSCPGSGYEQYF
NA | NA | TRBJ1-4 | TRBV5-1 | TGCGCCAGCAGCTTTCGGGGGGCTAATGAAAAACTGTTTTTT | CASSFRGANEKLFF
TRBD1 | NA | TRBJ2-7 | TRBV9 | TGTGCCAGCAGCTCGGGACAGGGTTTAAGGGAGCAGTACTTC | CASSSGQGLREQYF
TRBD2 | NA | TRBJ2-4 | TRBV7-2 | TGTGCCAGCAGCTACCGGACTAGCGGGGAAAACATTCAGTACTTC | CASSYRTSGENIQYF
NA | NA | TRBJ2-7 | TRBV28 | TGTGCCAGCAGTACTCCGGGGAGCTCCTACGAGCAGTACTTC | CASSTPGSSYEQYF
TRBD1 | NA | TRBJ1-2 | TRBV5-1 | TGCGCCAGCAGCATTGGACAGGGGTGGCAAGGTTACGGCTACACCTTC | CASSIGQGWQGYGYTF